This TCR beta chain was retrieved from a study of Graves' ophthalmopathy and Graves' hyperthyroidism. Overall study: Peripheral blood was collected at initial diagnosis, before any treatment.

This clonotype was seen many times. The antigen is undetermined. Findings of the study overall: Blood contained most expanded thyroid clonotypes exceeding 0.001 frequency. Separation of ophthalmopathy from stable hyperthyroidism was achieved by a 13-signature model, at approximately 88% sensitivity and 81.08% specificity.

TCR beta CDR3 regions were amplified from RNA transcripts. First-round RT-PCR relied on HTBI primers, and a second-round multiplex PCR came next. A single record per CDR3 protein comes from TCRdb applying MiXCR to the multiplex PCR reads. The data show 300,000 to 400,000 distinct CDR3 sequences, around a sixth seen once. Enrollment excluded any patients with other autoimmune diseases, uncontrolled infections, pregnancy or lactation. Germline CDR1 and CDR2: SEHNR and FQNEAQ (reference sequence). Trimming pared 4 bases from V and 2 bases from J, leaving 12 bases between. The CDR3 has 14 amino acids. What was sequenced was peripheral blood. The sequence was collected from an adult man with Graves' ophthalmopathy. This chain joins TRBV7-9 and TRBJ2-7; no reliable D call. This CDR3 is CASSSLTDTYEQYF. As DNA, the CDR3 is TGTGCCAGCAGCTCCCTCACAGATACCTACGAGCAGTACTTC. The variable domain in full, completed from reference TRBV7-9 and TRBJ2-7, reads DTGVSQNPRHKITKRGQNVTFRCDPISEHNRLYWYRQTLGQGPEFLTYFQNEAQLEKSRLLSDRFSAERPKGSFSTLEIQRTEQGDSAMYLCASSSLTDTYEQYFGPGTRLTVT.